These 21 T cell receptor beta chains were all obtained from the same sample, sequenced in a study of T cells in localized non-small cell lung cancer. Using immunoSEQ multiplex PCR, the repertoire was profiled, and TCRdb retains in-frame clones only, with some absent. There are 1,000 to 1,500 clones in the sample; roughly 27% occur only once, and roughly a quarter lies in the top ten. The source material was normal lung tissue next to the tumor, sampled before any cancer treatment. The source of these receptors is a male donor aged 60 or over with stage I lung adenocarcinoma.

CDR3: CASSLASMDAEKLFF. Written as DNA, the CDR3 is TGCGCCAGCAGCTTGGCCTCCATGGATGCAGAAAAACTGTTTTTT. The chain couples TRBV5-1 to TRBJ1-4; no clear D. Germline CDR1 SGHRS, CDR2 YFSETQ. V lost 0 bases and J lost 8, with 14 bases in between. This CDR3 region has 15 residues.

The chain combines TRBV7-4 with TRBJ2-1, with D possibly TRBD1 on 5 matching bases. The germline V gene has CDR1 SGHVT and CDR2 SQSDAQ. Trimming left V 5 bases short and J 6 bases short, with 11 bases between. The CDR3 spans 13 residues. For the CDR3, the DNA is TGTGCCAGCAGCCCCCGCACAGGCAATGAGCAGTTCTTC. Its translation: CASSPRTGNEQFF.

The V and J genes are TRBV11-3 and TRBJ2-7; 12 bases fit TRBD1. Germline V gene data show CDR1 as SGHNT and CDR2 as YENEEA. The CDR3 has 15 amino acids. The trim removed 3 bases at V and 5 bases at J, leaving 5 bases unmatched. The CDR3 loop is CASSFWGQGAHEQYF. The CDR3 DNA reads as TGTGCCAGCAGCTTTTGGGGACAGGGGGCCCACGAGCAGTACTTC.

This clone has only a few counts. The chain has TRBV11-3 and TRBJ2-5; TRBD2 might be the D (6 bases). CDR1 is SGHNT and CDR2 is YENEEA in the germline V gene. V was shortened by 1 base and J by 1 base, with 25 bases between the two germline ends. CDR3 length: 20 residues. Here the CDR3 reads CASSLGLGWGVSRIQETQYF. The CDR3 DNA is TGTGCCAGCAGCTTAGGCCTTGGGTGGGGGGTCTCTAGGATCCAAGAGACCCAGTACTTC.

This clone is large by share. This chain links TRBV28 with TRBJ2-3; TRBD1 is a possible D gene (5 bases). Germline lookup yields CDR1 MDHEN and CDR2 SYDVKM. The CDR3 is made up of 14 amino acids. The germline V and J ends were trimmed by 9 bases and 2 bases, with 15 bases remaining between them. The CDR3 loop reads CASAFGADTDTQYF. CDR3 bases: TGTGCCAGTGCGTTTGGGGCGGACACAGATACGCAGTATTTT. The full variable domain, in which reference TRBV28 and TRBJ2-3 provide the parts outside the CDR3, is DVKVTQSSRYLVKRTGEKVFLECVQDMDHENMFWYRQDPGLGLRLIYFSYDVKMKEKGDIPEGYSVSREKKERFSLILESASTNQTSMYLCASAFGADTDTQYFGPGTRLTVL.

This clone was found a few times. The rearrangement uses TRBV18 and TRBJ1-1; the D gene is possibly TRBD1 (5 bases). V was shortened by 6 bases and J by 1 base, with 21 bases between the two germline ends. This CDR3 region has 17 residues. Germline V gene data show CDR1 as KGHSH and CDR2 as LQKENI. The CDR3 coding sequence is TGTGCCAGCTCCCCGCCAAGCTGGGGGGGAGGGAACACTGAAGCTTTCTTT. Its translation is CASSPPSWGGGNTEAFF.

The sample holds a few counts of this clone. The chain joins TRBV12-5 to TRBJ2-7; TRBD2 is a possible D gene (6 bases). V shed 9 bases and J shed 4 bases, with 22 bases lying between them. The CDR3 runs 15 residues. The germline gives CDR1 LGHNT, CDR2 FRNRAP. CDR3 residues: CASAGPNSGRYEQYF. The CDR3, as DNA: TGTGCTAGCGCGGGACCTAACTCCGGGCGGTACGAGCAGTACTTC.

By frequency in the sample, this clone is medium-sized. This chain links TRBV6-8 with TRBJ1-2; D is perhaps TRBD1 (5 bases). The length of the CDR3 is 16 residues. The germline V gene encodes CDR1 MNHGY and CDR2 SAAAGT. Trimming pared 7 bases from V and 1 base from J, leaving 19 bases between. DNA of the CDR3: TGTGCCAGCACCTTTGTCGGACACACATATAACTATGGCTACACCTTC. Amino acid sequence: CASTFVGHTYNYGYTF.

This chain links TRBV11-3 with TRBJ1-1; no clear D. The V end lost 3 bases, the J end lost 0 bases, and 8 bases lay between the germline ends. CDR1 is SGHNT and CDR2 is YENEEA in the germline V gene. The CDR3 extends over 14 amino acids. The CDR3 loop reads CASSLAAVNTEAFF. Here the CDR3 DNA reads TGTGCCAGCAGCTTGGCAGCGGTGAACACTGAAGCTTTCTTT.

The chain has TRBV19 and TRBJ2-4; 9 bases map to TRBD2. CDR3 length: 16 amino acids. The V and J ends lost 7 bases and 13 bases, in that order; junction bases with no gene match: 20. Per the germline V gene, CDR1 is LNHDA and CDR2 is SQIVND (reference sequence). In nucleotides, the CDR3 is TGTGCCAGTACCTCGCGGATAGCGGGAGTCCAAATTGGCCAGTACTTC. Translated: CASTSRIAGVQIGQYF.

Only a few counts were recorded for this clone. The rearrangement uses TRBV19 and TRBJ2-4, with D possibly matching TRBD2 (5 bases). The CDR3 covers 15 residues. Germline V lookup: CDR1 LNHDA, CDR2 SQIVND (reference sequence). The V end was cut by 1 base, the J end by 0 bases, with 7 bases between. CDR3: CASSIGTLAKNIQYF. The CDR3 region has the DNA TGTGCCAGTAGTATAGGGACTCTAGCCAAAAACATTCAGTACTTC.

This clone turned up a few times. V usage is TRBV2 and J usage is TRBJ2-5; the D is unclear. CDR1 is SNHLY and CDR2 is FYNNEI in the germline V gene. The CDR3 consists of 15 residues. V lost 5 bases to trimming and J lost 2 bases, with 15 bases between them. The CDR3: CASSSVGGRQETQYF. The CDR3 nucleotides read TGTGCCAGCAGTTCAGTAGGTGGGCGTCAAGAGACCCAGTACTTC.

A single count supports this clone. The chain carries TRBV18 and TRBJ1-5; no definite D call. In germline, CDR1 is KGHSH, CDR2 LQKENI. Trimming left V 3 bases short and J 4 bases short, with 10 bases between. The CDR3 consists of 14 residues. The CDR3 spells CASSPGSQNQPQHF. In DNA, the CDR3 is TGTGCCAGCTCACCGGGGAGCCAAAATCAGCCCCAGCATTTT.

This clone was counted between two and nine times. The chain joins TRBV18 to TRBJ2-3, with D unresolved. V lost 3 bases to trimming and J lost 4 bases, with 5 bases between them. Per the germline V gene, CDR1 is KGHSH and CDR2 is LQKENI. CDR3 length equals 12 residues. In DNA, the CDR3 is TGTGCCAGCTCACCTCGGGCAGATACGCAGTATTTT. Protein: CASSPRADTQYF.

This CDR3 is CASRMPGTNSPLHF. For the CDR3, the DNA is TGTGCCAGCAGGATGCCCGGGACAAATTCACCCCTCCACTTT. V and J are TRBV11-3 and TRBJ1-6; D might be TRBD1 (6 bases). The CDR3 is 14 amino acids. Germline V gene data show CDR1 as SGHNT and CDR2 as YENEEA. V was cut by 6 bases and J by 7 bases, with 13 bases left in between.

The chain carries TRBV6-7 and TRBJ2-5; D might be TRBD1 (6 bases). TRBV6-7 is recorded as an ORF, its role being uncertain. This CDR3 spans 14 amino acids. Trimming stripped 2 bases from V and 3 bases from J, with 10 bases between. The CDR3 spells CASSYTTGKETQYF. The CDR3 DNA is TGTGCCAGCAGTTACACTACAGGGAAAGAGACCCAGTACTTC.

CDR3 sequence (DNA): TGTGCCAGCAGTGAAGCGCTAGCGGGAGGCTACACAGATACGCAGTATTTT. It specifies CASSEALAGGYTDTQYF. The chain recombines TRBV6-1 with TRBJ2-3; 11 bases align to TRBD2. Unmatched junction bases numbered 4, after V lost 0 bases and J lost 2 bases. This CDR3 region has 17 residues. CDR1 is MNHNS and CDR2 is SASEGT in the germline V gene.

In this sample, this clone turned up a few times. The V gene is TRBV19, the J gene TRBJ2-1; perhaps TRBD2 as D (6 bases). The CDR3 is 13 amino acids. V lost 5 bases and J 6 bases, leaving 11 bases between the germline ends. CDR1 is LNHDA, CDR2 SQIVND, per germline (reference sequence). CDR3 sequence reads: CASSSAGGNEQFF. The DNA of the CDR3 is TGTGCCAGTAGTTCCGCCGGGGGCAATGAGCAGTTCTTC. The whole variable domain, remainder taken from reference TRBV19 and TRBJ2-1, is DGGITQSPKYLFRKEGQNVTLSCEQNLNHDAMYWYRQDPGQGLRLIYYSQIVNDFQKGDIAEGYSVSREKKESFPLTVTSAQKNPTAFYLCASSSAGGNEQFFGPGTRLTVL.

This chain joins TRBV5-1 and TRBJ2-3, with a weak D call TRBD2 (5 bases). The CDR3 consists of 15 residues. Per the germline V gene, CDR1 is SGHRS and CDR2 is YFSETQ. Trimming took 6 bases from V and 4 from J, leaving 18 bases between them. The CDR3 protein is CASTMAVLGSDTQYF. DNA of the CDR3: TGCGCCAGCACCATGGCCGTACTAGGGTCAGATACGCAGTATTTT.

The rearrangement uses TRBV18 and TRBJ1-1; D not certain. Germline assignment: CDR1 KGHSH and CDR2 LQKENI. This CDR3 is built from 13 residues. Trimming pared 3 bases from V and 5 bases from J, leaving 10 bases between. Here the CDR3 reads CASSPLRETEAFF. The CDR3 coding sequence is TGTGCCAGCTCACCGCTGAGAGAGACTGAAGCTTTCTTT.

This sequence joins TRBV28 and TRBJ2-5; possibly TRBD1 for D (6 bases). Germline V gene data show CDR1 as MDHEN and CDR2 as SYDVKM. The CDR3 is made up of 15 amino acids. V shed 7 bases and J shed 5 bases, with 20 bases lying between them. CDR3 in DNA: TGTGCCAGCAACCAGGACAGCGGAGGTTCGGAGACCCAGTACTTC. Residues: CASNQDSGGSETQYF.